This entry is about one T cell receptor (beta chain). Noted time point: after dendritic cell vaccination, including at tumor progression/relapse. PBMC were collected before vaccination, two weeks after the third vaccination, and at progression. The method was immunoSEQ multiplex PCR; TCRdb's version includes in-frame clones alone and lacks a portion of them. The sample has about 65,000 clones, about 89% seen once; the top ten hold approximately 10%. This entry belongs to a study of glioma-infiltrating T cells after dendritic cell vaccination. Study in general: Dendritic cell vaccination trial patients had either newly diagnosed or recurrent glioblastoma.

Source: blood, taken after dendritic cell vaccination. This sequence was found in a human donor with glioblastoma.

The CDR3 loop reads CASTKQGSTDTQYF. The CDR3 bases are TGCGCCAGCACCAAACAGGGAAGCACAGATACGCAGTATTTT. The chain combines TRBV5-1 with TRBJ2-3; D perhaps matches TRBD1 (6 bases). Trimming stripped 6 bases from V and 0 bases from J, with 11 bases between. The germline gives CDR1 SGHRS, CDR2 YFSETQ. The CDR3 consists of 14 residues.